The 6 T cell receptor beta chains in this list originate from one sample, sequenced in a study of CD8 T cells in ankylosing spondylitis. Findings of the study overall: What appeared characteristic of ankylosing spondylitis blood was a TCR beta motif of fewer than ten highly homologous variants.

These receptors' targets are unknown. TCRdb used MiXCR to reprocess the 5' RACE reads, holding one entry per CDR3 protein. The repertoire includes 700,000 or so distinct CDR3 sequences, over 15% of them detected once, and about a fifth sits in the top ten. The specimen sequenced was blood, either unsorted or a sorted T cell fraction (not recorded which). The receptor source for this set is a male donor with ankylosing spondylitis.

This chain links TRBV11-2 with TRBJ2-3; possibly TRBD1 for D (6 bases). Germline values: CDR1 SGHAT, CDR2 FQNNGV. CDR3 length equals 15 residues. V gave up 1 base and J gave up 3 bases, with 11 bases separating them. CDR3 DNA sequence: TGTGCCAGCAGCTTAGTGGGGGCCCCAACAGATACGCAGTATTTT. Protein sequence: CASSLVGAPTDTQYF.

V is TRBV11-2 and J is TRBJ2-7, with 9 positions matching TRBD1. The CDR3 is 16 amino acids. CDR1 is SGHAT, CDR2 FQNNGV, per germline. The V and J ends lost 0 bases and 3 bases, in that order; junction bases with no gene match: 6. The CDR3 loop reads CASSLETLTGGYEQYF. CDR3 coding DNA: TGTGCCAGCAGCTTAGAGACCTTGACAGGGGGCTACGAGCAGTACTTC.

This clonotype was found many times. The CDR3 loop is CASSQDMGGVRPETQYF. The CDR3 bases are TGTGCCAGCAGCCAAGATATGGGTGGTGTACGCCCGGAGACCCAGTACTTC. This chain joins TRBV4-2 and TRBJ2-5; no firm D call. Germline V gene lookup returns CDR1 LGHNA and CDR2 YNFKEQ. The V end was cut by 0 bases, the J end by 5 bases, with 19 bases between. This CDR3 region has 17 residues.

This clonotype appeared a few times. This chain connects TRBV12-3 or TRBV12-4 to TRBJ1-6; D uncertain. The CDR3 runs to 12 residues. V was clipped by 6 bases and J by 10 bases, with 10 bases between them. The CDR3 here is CASSPPKSPLHF. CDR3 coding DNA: TGTGCCAGCAGCCCCCCGAAATCACCCCTCCACTTT.

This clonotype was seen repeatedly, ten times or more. The CDR3 loop reads CASSSVNMNTEAFF. The CDR3 DNA is TGTGCCAGCAGTTCCGTGAACATGAACACTGAAGCTTTCTTT. V gene TRBV6-5 combines with J gene TRBJ1-1; D is unclear. Trimming left V 4 bases short and J 0 bases short, with 9 bases between. The CDR3 extends over 14 amino acids. The germline CDR1 and CDR2 sequences are MNHEY and SVGAGI.

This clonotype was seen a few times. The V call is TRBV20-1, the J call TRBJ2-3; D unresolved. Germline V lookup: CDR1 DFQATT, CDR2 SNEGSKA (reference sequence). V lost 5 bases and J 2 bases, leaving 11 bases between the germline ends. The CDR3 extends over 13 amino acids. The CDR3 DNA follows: TGCAGTGCTCAGGTCGGAACCACAGATACGCAGTATTTT. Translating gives CSAQVGTTDTQYF.